The rows below give T cell receptor beta chains drawn from one sample of a study of blood T cell repertoires in COVID-19. Method: immunoSEQ multiplex PCR; TCRdb's copy keeps in-frame clones and lacks some. The data hold 250,000 to 300,000 clones, with 80% to 90% observed a single time. The sequencing input was PBMCs or T cells enriched from blood (not recorded which). These receptors came from a woman between 45 and 60 years old who had recovered from COVID-19. Both conserved end residues are part of each CDR3. Each record gives: clone size, J gene, D gene, V gene, CDR3 protein, CDR3 DNA. A D gene is named only where the DNA matches it firmly. Size is stated for part of the rows, as once, few or many counts, or as a class when the clone is expanded.

once | TRBJ1-4 | TRBD1 | TRBV28 | CASSFPGTGSFRTNEKLFF | TGTGCCAGCAGTTTTCCCGGGACAGGGAGTTTTCGGACTAATGAAAAACTGTTTTTT
- | TRBJ2-7 | - | TRBV5-1 | CASSLGVGEQYF | TGCGCCAGCAGCTTAGGAGTTGGCGAGCAGTACTTC
- | TRBJ2-1 | TRBD2 | TRBV10-3 | CAIRGTNNEQFF | TGTGCCATCAGAGGGACTAACAATGAGCAGTTCTTC
- | TRBJ2-3 | TRBD2 | TRBV6-1 | CASSERGGRPADTQYF | TGTGCCAGCAGTGAAAGGGGCGGGAGGCCTGCAGATACGCAGTATTTT
- | TRBJ1-5 | TRBD1 | TRBV6-2/TRBV6-3 | CASSYPNRGGNQPQHF | TGTGCCAGCAGTTACCCTAACAGGGGTGGCAATCAGCCCCAGCATTTT
- | TRBJ2-3 | - | TRBV29-1 | CSVEARETSTDTQYF | TGCAGCGTTGAAGCCCGGGAGACTAGCACAGATACGCAGTATTTT
- | TRBJ2-2 | - | TRBV4-1 | CASSPPGLRGGELFF | TGCGCCAGCAGCCCTCCGGGTCTTAGGGGCGGGGAGCTGTTTTTT
once | TRBJ2-7 | - | TRBV7-9 | CASSRWTDSYEQYF | TGTGCCAGCAGCAGATGGACAGATTCCTACGAGCAGTACTTC
- | TRBJ2-7 | - | TRBV28 | CASTGRKGRAYEQYF | TGTGCCAGCACGGGGAGGAAGGGCCGGGCCTACGAGCAGTACTTC
- | TRBJ2-7 | - | TRBV30 | CAWSVRRGLQYF | TGTGCCTGGAGTGTACGCCGGGGGTTACAGTACTTC
- | TRBJ1-2 | - | TRBV27 | CASSFIPGRGGYGYTF | TGTGCCAGCAGTTTTATCCCGGGAAGGGGGGGCTATGGCTACACCTTC
- | TRBJ2-3 | TRBD2 | TRBV28 | CASSPRRDSSGRSTDTQYF | TGTGCCAGCAGTCCGAGACGGGACTCTAGCGGGAGGAGCACAGATACGCAGTATTTT
few | TRBJ1-1 | - | TRBV2 | CASSELTNTEAFF | TGTGCCAGCAGTGAGCTGACTAACACTGAAGCTTTCTTT